This TCR beta chain originates from a study of response to subunit inactivated influenza vaccine. Points from the study as a whole: Each seasonal flu vaccination may recruit only limited new T cells, authors suggested.

This clonotype has a count of ten or more. Its antigen remains unknown. Each CDR3 protein gets one entry after TCRdb re-called the RT-PCR reads with MiXCR. The sample has around 710,000 distinct CDR3 sequences, approximately 13% seen once. The CDR3 is 17 amino acids. CDR1 is SGHRS, CDR2 YFSETQ, per germline. V trimming: 2 bases; J trimming: 8 bases; junction bases outside the gene matches: 12. The source was PBMCs from blood, collected roughly 2 weeks before vaccination. This sequence was found in a man aged 45-60 years who received an inactivated influenza vaccine. The chain is built from TRBV5-1 and TRBJ2-1; 11 bases line up with TRBD2. The CDR3 is CASSFPDSGRAWDEQFF. As DNA, the CDR3 is TGCGCCAGCAGCTTCCCCGATAGCGGGAGGGCCTGGGATGAGCAGTTCTTC.